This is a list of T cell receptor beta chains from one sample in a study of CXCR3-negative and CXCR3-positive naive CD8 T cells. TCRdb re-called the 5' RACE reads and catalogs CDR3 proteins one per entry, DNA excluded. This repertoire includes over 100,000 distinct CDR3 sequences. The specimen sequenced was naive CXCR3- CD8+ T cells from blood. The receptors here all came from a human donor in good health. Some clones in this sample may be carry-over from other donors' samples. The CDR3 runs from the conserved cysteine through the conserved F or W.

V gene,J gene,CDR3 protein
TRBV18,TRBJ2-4,CASSPVRGSGTKNIQYF
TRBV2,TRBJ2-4,CASLLAAFQYF
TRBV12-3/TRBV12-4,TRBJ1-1,CASKYRQGATEAFF
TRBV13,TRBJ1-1,CASRRGESEAFF
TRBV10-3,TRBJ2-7,CAISLAGVHEQYF
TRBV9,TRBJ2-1,CASSVDSGTGYNEQFF
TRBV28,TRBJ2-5,CASSLYVAGEETQYF
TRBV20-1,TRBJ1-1,CSASDRVGDTEAFF
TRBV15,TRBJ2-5,CATSRSRGSAKTQYF
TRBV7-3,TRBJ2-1,CASRQAGDNEQFF
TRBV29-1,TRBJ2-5,CSVVAQGVGETQYF
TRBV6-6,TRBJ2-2,CASSSNTGELFF
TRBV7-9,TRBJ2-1,CASRPGSFNEQFF
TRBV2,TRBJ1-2,CASSIGGGPNYGYTF
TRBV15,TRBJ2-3,CATSRTDDATDTQYF
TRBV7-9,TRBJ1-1,CASSPTAILQGMNTEAFF
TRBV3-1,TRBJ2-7,CASSQEVGYEQYF
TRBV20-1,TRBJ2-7,CSARGQREAYEQYF
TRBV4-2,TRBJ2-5,CASSQDLETQYF
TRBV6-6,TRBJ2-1,CASRPTVTYNEQFF
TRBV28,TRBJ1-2,CASSFLTGTGAGYTF
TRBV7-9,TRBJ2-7,CASSTSRLGDRGPGEQYF
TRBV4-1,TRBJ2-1,CASSLMGGTGASDEQFF
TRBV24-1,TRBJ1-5,CATSAGMNQPQHF
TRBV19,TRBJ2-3,CASSIRGASTDTQYF
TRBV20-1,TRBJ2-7,CSDPGIRGLSEYEQYF
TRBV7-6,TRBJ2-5,CASGGAGVQETQYF
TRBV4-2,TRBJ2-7,CASSQDPGVYEQYF
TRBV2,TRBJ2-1,CASSKTLTSGDNEQFF
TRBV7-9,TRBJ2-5,CASRGVQGGETQYF
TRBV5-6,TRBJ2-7,CASSPGFHEQYF
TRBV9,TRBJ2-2,CASSARLRANTGELFF
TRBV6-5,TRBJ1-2,CASSLPGQPYGYTF
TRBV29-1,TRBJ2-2,CSVKFPNTGELFF
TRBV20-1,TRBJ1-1,CSARGNTEAFF
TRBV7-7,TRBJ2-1,CASSPNARNEQFF
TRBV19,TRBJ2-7,CASSPRTGGGDEQYF
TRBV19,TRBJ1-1,CASSIGTDSYEAFF
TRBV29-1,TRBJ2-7,CSVEERPYEQYF
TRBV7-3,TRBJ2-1,CASSTGQGGNEQFF
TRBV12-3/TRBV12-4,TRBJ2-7,CASSLGPFYEQYF
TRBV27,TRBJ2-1,CASSLDSPHEQFF
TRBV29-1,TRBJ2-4,CSVRPWDSKNIQYF
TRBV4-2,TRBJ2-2,CASSRVTRTGDTGELFF
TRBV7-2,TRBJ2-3,CASRFPGLAGTDTQYF
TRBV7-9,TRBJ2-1,CASSAPVEDYNEQFF
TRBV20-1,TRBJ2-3,CSARDYSAASTDTQYF
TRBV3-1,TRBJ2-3,CASSFLAGPLADTQYF
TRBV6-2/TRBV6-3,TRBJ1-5,CASSYFGTFNQPQHF
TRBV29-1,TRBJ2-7,CSAVRSTGEQYF